This T cell receptor (beta chain) came from a study of identifying expanded T cells in peripheral blood. Findings and limits, study-wide: Differentially abundant clones: 1 to 1.5 between replicates, around 16 at around 15 days, roughly 18 at four. Approximately 2-week clone count variance significantly increased as total template count grew.

This table comes from immunoSEQ multiplex PCR, and its TCRdb copy is limited to in-frame clones, with some not included. The data hold 55,000 to 80,000 clones, with around four fifths observed a single time. Germline CDR1 and CDR2: DFQATT and SNEGSKA (reference sequence). With 5 bases removed from V and 8 bases from J, the gap between germline ends came to 12 bases. The CDR3 totals 11 residues. Concerning this clone: What it recognizes is unknown.

During the collection period, no donor immune events like infections were recorded. This TCR derives from a person aged 18 to 75 in good health. The chain is built from TRBV20-1 and TRBJ1-2; D not certain. The specimen sequenced was blood. The CDR3 loop is CSADAPLGYTF. As DNA, the CDR3 is TGCAGTGCTGACGCACCCCTGGGCTACACCTTC.